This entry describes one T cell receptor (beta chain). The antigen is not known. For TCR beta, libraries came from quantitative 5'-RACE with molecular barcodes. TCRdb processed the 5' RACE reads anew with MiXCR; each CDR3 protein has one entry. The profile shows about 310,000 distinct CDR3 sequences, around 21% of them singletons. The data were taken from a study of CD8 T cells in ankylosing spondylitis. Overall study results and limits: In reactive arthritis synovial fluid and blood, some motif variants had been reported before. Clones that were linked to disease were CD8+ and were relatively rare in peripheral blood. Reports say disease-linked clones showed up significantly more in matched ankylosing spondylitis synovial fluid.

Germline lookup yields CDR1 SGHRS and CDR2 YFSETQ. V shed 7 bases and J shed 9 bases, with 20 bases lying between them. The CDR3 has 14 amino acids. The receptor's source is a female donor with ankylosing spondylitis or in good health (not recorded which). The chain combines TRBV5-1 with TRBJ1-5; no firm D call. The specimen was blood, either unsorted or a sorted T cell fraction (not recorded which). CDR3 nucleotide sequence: TGCGCCAGCTGTTTGACGGGATCTTCTGGGCCCCAGCATTTT. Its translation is CASCLTGSSGPQHF.